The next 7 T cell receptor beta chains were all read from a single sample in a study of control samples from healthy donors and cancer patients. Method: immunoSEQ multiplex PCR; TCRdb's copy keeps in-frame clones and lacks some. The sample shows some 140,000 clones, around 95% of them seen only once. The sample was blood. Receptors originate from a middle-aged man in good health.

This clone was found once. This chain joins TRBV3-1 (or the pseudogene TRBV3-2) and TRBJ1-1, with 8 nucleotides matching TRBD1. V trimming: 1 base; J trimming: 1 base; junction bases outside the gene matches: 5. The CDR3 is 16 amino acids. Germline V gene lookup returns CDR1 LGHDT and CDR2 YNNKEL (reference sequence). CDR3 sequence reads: CASSQGDRIANTEAFF. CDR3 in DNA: TGTGCCAGCAGCCAAGGGGACAGGATCGCGAACACTGAAGCTTTCTTT.

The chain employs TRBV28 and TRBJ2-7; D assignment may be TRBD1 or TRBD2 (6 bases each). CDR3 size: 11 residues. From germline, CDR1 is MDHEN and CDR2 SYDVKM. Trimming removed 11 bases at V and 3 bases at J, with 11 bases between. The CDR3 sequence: CAGGPYYEQYF. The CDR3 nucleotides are TGTGCCGGGGGGCCTTACTACGAGCAGTACTTC.

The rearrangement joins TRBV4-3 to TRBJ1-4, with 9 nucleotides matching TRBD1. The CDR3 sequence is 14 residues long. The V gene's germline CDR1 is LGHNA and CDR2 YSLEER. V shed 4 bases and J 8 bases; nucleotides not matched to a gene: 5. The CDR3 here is CASSLGQGLEKLFF. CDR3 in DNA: TGCGCCAGCAGCCTGGGACAGGGCTTGGAAAAACTGTTTTTT.

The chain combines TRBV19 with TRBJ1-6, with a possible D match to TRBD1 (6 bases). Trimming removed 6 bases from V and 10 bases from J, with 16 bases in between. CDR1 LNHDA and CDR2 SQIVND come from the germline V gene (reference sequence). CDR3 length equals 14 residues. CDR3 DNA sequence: TGTGCCAGTAGCCCACAGGGTCAGGGATCACCCCTCCACTTT. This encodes CASSPQGQGSPLHF.

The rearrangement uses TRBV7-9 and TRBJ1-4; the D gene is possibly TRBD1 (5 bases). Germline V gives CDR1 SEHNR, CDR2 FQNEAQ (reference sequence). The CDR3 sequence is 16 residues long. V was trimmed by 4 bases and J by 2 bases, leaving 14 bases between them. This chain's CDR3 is CASSSTGGTTNEKLFF. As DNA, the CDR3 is TGTGCCAGCAGCTCGACGGGGGGAACTACTAATGAAAAACTGTTTTTT.

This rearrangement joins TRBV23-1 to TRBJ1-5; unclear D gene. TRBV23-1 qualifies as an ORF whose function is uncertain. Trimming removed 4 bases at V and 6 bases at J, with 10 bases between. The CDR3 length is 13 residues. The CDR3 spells CASSRGRSQPQHF. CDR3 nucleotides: TGCGCCAGCAGTCGAGGGAGATCTCAGCCCCAGCATTTT.

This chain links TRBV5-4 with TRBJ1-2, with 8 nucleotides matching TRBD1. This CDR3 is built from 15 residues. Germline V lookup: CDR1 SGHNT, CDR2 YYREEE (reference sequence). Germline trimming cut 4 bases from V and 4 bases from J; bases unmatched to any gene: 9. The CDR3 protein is CASSAQQGVSYGYTF. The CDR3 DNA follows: TGTGCCAGCAGCGCCCAACAGGGGGTTTCCTATGGCTACACCTTC.